This T cell receptor beta chain was captured in a study of radiotherapy plus CTLA-4 blockade in lung cancer. Across the whole study: Objective responses emerged in over 15% of patients, and 31% attained disease control.

The CDR3 has 18 amino acids. The V end lost 0 bases, the J end lost 6 bases, and 24 bases lay between the germline ends. On this clone: Its antigen remains unidentified.

Method: immunoSEQ multiplex PCR; TCRdb's copy keeps in-frame clones and lacks some. The sample carries some 110,000 clones, more than 65% recorded once. Overall study results and limits: The best prediction of response reportedly came from early blood T cell clone dynamics, with interferon-beta. Tumor-derived TCR clones expanded in blood after radiotherapy plus ipilimumab.

Chemo-refractory metastatic non-small-cell lung cancer patients received focal radiation with ipilimumab CTLA-4 blockade. The chain recombines TRBV5-7 with TRBJ1-1; tentative D call: TRBD1 (6 bases). TRBV5-7 is identified as an open reading frame with a role that is uncertain. This specimen consisted of peripheral blood, obtained from a patient treated with radiotherapy plus ipilimumab. This receptor was identified in a human donor with non-small cell lung cancer that progressed on radiotherapy plus ipilimumab. Some clones in this sample may be carry-over from other donors' samples. CDR3 nucleotide sequence: TGTGCCAGCAGCTTGGATCCCTACAGGCAGGGGATCGTCCCTGAAGCTTTCTTT. Protein: CASSLDPYRQGIVPEAFF.